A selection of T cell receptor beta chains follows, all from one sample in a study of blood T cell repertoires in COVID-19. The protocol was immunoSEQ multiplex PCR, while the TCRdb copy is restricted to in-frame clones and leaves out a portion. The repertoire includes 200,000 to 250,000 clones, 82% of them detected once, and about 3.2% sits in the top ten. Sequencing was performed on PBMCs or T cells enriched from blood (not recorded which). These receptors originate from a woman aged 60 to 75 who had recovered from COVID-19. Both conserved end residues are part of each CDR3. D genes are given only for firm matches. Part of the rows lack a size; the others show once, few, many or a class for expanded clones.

CASSSGLAGDNEQFF,TGTGCCAGCAGTTCCGGCCTAGCAGGGGACAATGAGCAGTTCTTC,TRBV27,TRBJ2-1,once,.,15
CASSSIAGNEQFF,TGTGCCAGCAGCTCCATCGCCGGCAATGAGCAGTTCTTC,TRBV7-2,TRBJ2-1,.,.,13
CASSDYGQAGQPQHF,TGTGCCAGCAGTGACTATGGACAGGCAGGACAGCCCCAGCATTTT,TRBV6-4,TRBJ1-5,.,TRBD1,15
CASTSTGGATNEKLFF,TGTGCCAGTACCTCAACGGGGGGTGCAACTAATGAAAAACTGTTTTTT,TRBV19,TRBJ1-4,once,.,16
CSASLSGGDTEAFF,TGCAGTGCTAGTTTGTCGGGGGGGGATACTGAAGCTTTCTTT,TRBV20-1,TRBJ1-1,.,.,14
CASSFFAGNQETQYF,TGTGCCAGCAGCTTTTTTGCCGGGAATCAAGAGACCCAGTACTTC,TRBV5-5,TRBJ2-5,.,.,15
CASSDARIGVQPQHF,TGTGCCAGCAGCGATGCCCGTATCGGAGTCCAGCCCCAGCATTTT,TRBV3-1/TRBV3-2,TRBJ1-5,.,.,15
CASSPEVLRYF,TGTGCCAGCTCACCCGAGGTTCTACGGTACTTC,TRBV18,TRBJ2-7,.,.,11
CASSLAGRGLFF,TGTGCCAGCAGCTTAGCGGGGAGGGGACTGTTTTTT,TRBV7-6,TRBJ1-4,.,.,12
CASSLPLTGAAGYTF,TGCGCCAGCAGCTTGCCCTTGACAGGGGCCGCTGGCTACACCTTC,TRBV5-1,TRBJ1-2,once,TRBD1,15
CASSEQGALTGELFF,TGTGCCAGCAGCGAACAGGGGGCGTTGACCGGGGAGCTGTTTTTT,TRBV2,TRBJ2-2,.,TRBD1,15
CSVYRGSGNTIYF,TGCAGCGTGTACAGGGGCTCTGGAAACACCATATATTTT,TRBV29-1,TRBJ1-3,.,TRBD1,13
CASSSRFREQFF,TGTGCCAGCAGCTCTAGATTCAGAGAGCAGTTCTTC,TRBV7-2,TRBJ2-1,.,.,12
CASSLATGHLNSPLHF,TGTGCCAGCTCACTGGCGACAGGGCACCTTAATTCACCCCTCCACTTT,TRBV18,TRBJ1-6,.,TRBD1,16
CASQTRGGTEAFF,TGTGCCAGCCAGACCCGGGGGGGCACTGAAGCTTTCTTT,TRBV2,TRBJ1-1,.,.,13
CASSPGTNYGYTF,TGTGCCAGCTCACCCGGGACAAACTATGGCTACACCTTC,TRBV18,TRBJ1-2,.,.,13
CASREGAYNSPLHF,TGTGCCAGCAGAGAGGGGGCTTATAATTCACCCCTCCACTTT,TRBV2,TRBJ1-6,.,TRBD1,14
CASSRGGTEAFF,TGCGCCAGCAGCCGAGGGGGTACTGAAGCTTTCTTT,TRBV5-1,TRBJ1-1,.,.,12
CASSAVSGANVLTF,TGTGCCAGCAGTGCTGTCTCTGGGGCCAACGTCCTGACTTTC,TRBV6-4,TRBJ2-6,.,.,14
CASKADGTDTQYF,TGTGCCAGCAAAGCGGATGGCACAGATACGCAGTATTTT,TRBV9,TRBJ2-3,.,.,13
CASRGGLNTEAFF,TGTGCCAGCAGAGGAGGGTTGAACACTGAAGCTTTCTTT,TRBV6-5,TRBJ1-1,.,.,13
CASSQGSQSSYEQYF,TGTGCCAGCAGCCAAGGTAGCCAAAGTTCCTACGAGCAGTACTTC,TRBV3-1/TRBV3-2,TRBJ2-7,.,.,15
CASSLEGQGYNSPLHF,TGCGCCAGCAGCTTGGAGGGGCAGGGATATAATTCACCCCTCCACTTT,TRBV5-1,TRBJ1-6,.,.,16
CASSWTGGDTIYF,TGCGCCAGCAGCTGGACAGGGGGGGACACCATATATTTT,TRBV5-1,TRBJ1-3,.,TRBD1,13
CASSFTVGAGGGYTF,TGTGCCAGCAGTTTCACCGTAGGGGCGGGAGGTGGCTACACCTTC,TRBV27,TRBJ1-2,many,.,15
CASSQSGLAEYNEQFF,TGCGCCAGCAGCCAGTCAGGACTAGCAGAATACAATGAGCAGTTCTTC,TRBV4-1,TRBJ2-1,once,TRBD2,16
CASSSPYGGGANEQFF,TGTGCCAGCAGTTCCCCTTATGGCGGGGGGGCCAATGAGCAGTTCTTC,TRBV27,TRBJ2-1,medium-sized,TRBD2,16
CASSERTGRSYGYTF,TGTGCCAGCAGTGAAAGGACAGGACGGAGCTATGGCTACACCTTC,TRBV2,TRBJ1-2,.,TRBD1,15
CASSLSSRNTEAFF,TGTGCCAGCAGCCTATCGTCCAGGAACACTGAAGCTTTCTTT,TRBV3-1/TRBV3-2,TRBJ1-1,once,.,14
CASSPRDRGWVGGFGYTF,TGCGCCAGCAGCCCCCGGGACAGGGGATGGGTTGGGGGTTTTGGCTACACCTTC,TRBV10-2,TRBJ1-2,.,TRBD1,18
CASSFLQGNGYTF,TGTGCCAGCAGTTTCCTACAGGGGAATGGCTACACCTTC,TRBV6-5,TRBJ1-2,.,TRBD1,13
CASSQEQSGRPGETQYF,TGTGCCAGCAGCCAAGAACAAAGCGGGAGGCCGGGGGAGACCCAGTACTTC,TRBV3-1/TRBV3-2,TRBJ2-5,few,TRBD2,17
CSVAHRQGAVNTEAFF,TGCAGCGTAGCGCATCGACAGGGGGCTGTGAACACTGAAGCTTTCTTT,TRBV29-1,TRBJ1-1,.,TRBD1,16
CASSIAGGQPQHF,TGTGCCAGTAGTATAGCGGGGGGTCAGCCCCAGCATTTT,TRBV19,TRBJ1-5,.,.,13
CASSWAGPNTGELFF,TGTGCCAGTAGTTGGGCAGGGCCGAACACCGGGGAGCTGTTTTTT,TRBV19,TRBJ2-2,.,.,15
CASSSTTGYQETQYF,TGTGCCAGTAGTTCAACGACAGGCTACCAAGAGACCCAGTACTTC,TRBV19,TRBJ2-5,.,.,15
CASSFLGSNQPQHF,TGTGCCAGCAGCTTCCTCGGTTCCAATCAGCCCCAGCATTTT,TRBV11-2,TRBJ1-5,.,.,14
CASSPGPGKNEKLFF,TGTGCCAGCTCACCAGGGCCAGGGAAGAATGAAAAACTGTTTTTT,TRBV18,TRBJ1-4,.,.,15
CASSPRQQETQYF,TGTGCCAGCAGCCCCCGACAGCAAGAGACCCAGTACTTC,TRBV14,TRBJ2-5,.,.,13
CASSDGSFLRKPQHF,TGTGCCAGTAGTGACGGGAGTTTCCTAAGGAAGCCCCAGCATTTT,TRBV19,TRBJ1-5,.,.,15
CASSSGQPYNEQFF,TGCGCCAGCAGCTCGGGACAACCCTACAATGAGCAGTTCTTC,TRBV5-1,TRBJ2-1,.,.,14
CASSLSVLAGTNEQYF,TGTGCCAGCAGTTTATCGGTACTAGCGGGAACTAACGAGCAGTACTTC,TRBV27,TRBJ2-7,many,TRBD2,16
CASSRGQDNSPLHF,TGTGCCAGCAGCCGAGGACAGGATAATTCACCCCTCCACTTT,TRBV3-1/TRBV3-2,TRBJ1-6,.,TRBD1,14
CASSPFASNTIYF,TGTGCCAGCAGCCCCTTCGCGAGCAACACCATATATTTT,TRBV11-1,TRBJ1-3,.,.,13
CASSSATSGGRRDTQYF,TGTGCCAGCAGCTCCGCCACGAGCGGGGGGCGGCGGGATACGCAGTATTTT,TRBV7-2,TRBJ2-3,.,TRBD2,17
CASTHLPDYSNEQFF,TGTGCCAGCACCCACCTCCCCGACTACTCCAATGAGCAGTTCTTC,TRBV27,TRBJ2-1,.,.,15
CASSPQLAGSDTQYF,TGTGCCAGCAGCCCCCAACTAGCGGGATCAGATACGCAGTATTTT,TRBV3-1/TRBV3-2,TRBJ2-3,.,TRBD2,15
CASSQGRGVGQPQHF,TGTGCCAGCAGCCAAGGTCGGGGGGTGGGTCAGCCCCAGCATTTT,TRBV3-1/TRBV3-2,TRBJ1-5,.,.,15
CASSLISGGNQPQHF,TGTGCCAGCAGTTTAATTAGCGGTGGCAATCAGCCCCAGCATTTT,TRBV6-5,TRBJ1-5,.,.,15
CANKGNFSGNTIYF,TGTGCCAACAAGGGGAACTTCTCTGGAAACACCATATATTTT,TRBV18,TRBJ1-3,.,.,14
CSFRTGDTGELFF,TGCAGCTTCAGGACAGGGGACACCGGGGAGCTGTTTTTT,TRBV29-1,TRBJ2-2,.,TRBD1,13
CASLPWAGVANEQFF,TGTGCCAGTCTTCCTTGGGCGGGAGTGGCCAATGAGCAGTTCTTC,TRBV19,TRBJ2-1,once,TRBD2,15
CASSLIGTLSNQPQHF,TGTGCCAGCAGTTTAATCGGGACACTTAGCAATCAGCCCCAGCATTTT,TRBV27,TRBJ1-5,.,.,16
CASSPRQIEAFF,TGTGCCAGCAGCCCAAGACAGATTGAAGCTTTCTTT,TRBV7-9,TRBJ1-1,few,.,12
CATSRFGWDRGLETQYF,TGTGCCACCAGCAGGTTCGGTTGGGACAGGGGGCTTGAGACCCAGTACTTC,TRBV15,TRBJ2-5,once,TRBD1,17